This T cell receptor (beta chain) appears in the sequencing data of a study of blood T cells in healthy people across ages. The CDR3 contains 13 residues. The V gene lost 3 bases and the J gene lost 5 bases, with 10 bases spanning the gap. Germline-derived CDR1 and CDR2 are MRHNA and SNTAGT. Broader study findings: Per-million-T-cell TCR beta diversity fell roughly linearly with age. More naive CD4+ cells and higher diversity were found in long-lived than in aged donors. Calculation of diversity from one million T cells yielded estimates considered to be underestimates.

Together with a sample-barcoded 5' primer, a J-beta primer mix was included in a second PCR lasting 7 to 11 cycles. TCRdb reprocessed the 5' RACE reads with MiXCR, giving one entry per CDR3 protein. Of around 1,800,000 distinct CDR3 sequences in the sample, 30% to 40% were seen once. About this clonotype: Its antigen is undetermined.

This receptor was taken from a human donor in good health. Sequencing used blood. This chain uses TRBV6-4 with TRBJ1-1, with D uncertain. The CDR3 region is CASSEQIRTEAFF. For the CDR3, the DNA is TGTGCCAGCAGTGAACAAATTAGGACTGAAGCTTTCTTT.